Shown below are 9 T cell receptor beta chains from a single sample sequenced in a study of cytomegalovirus exposure and HLA in healthy donors. PCR amplification relied on 60 Vbeta primers (plus 13 Jbeta primers). Data came from immunoSEQ multiplex PCR; TCRdb stores just in-frame clones and leaves some out. The data contain approximately 98,000 clones, more than 70% of them singletons. Sequencing was performed on PBMCs. The receptors stem from a man between 18 and 35 years old in good health and CMV-seropositive.

The rearrangement joins TRBV27 to TRBJ2-1; 11 positions match TRBD2. V gave up 7 bases and J gave up 4 bases; unmatched junction bases: 3. The CDR3 extends over 14 amino acids. Germline V lookup: CDR1 MNHEY, CDR2 SMNVEV (reference sequence). CDR3 bases: TGTGCCAGCAACTTAGCGGGGGGGTACAATGAGCAGTTCTTC. This translates into CASNLAGGYNEQFF.

V is TRBV14 and J is TRBJ1-1; 8 bases fit TRBD1. Germline V gene lookup returns CDR1 SGHDN and CDR2 FVKESK. This CDR3 comprises 14 residues. V dropped 4 bases and J dropped 5; count of bases not matched to a gene: 6. CDR3 bases: TGTGCCAGCAGCCCTCGGCACAGGGGGACTGAAGCTTTCTTT. It specifies CASSPRHRGTEAFF.

The chain joins TRBV4-1 to TRBJ1-1; D gene unclear. Trimming left V 2 bases short and J 5 bases short, with 9 bases between. The germline V gene encodes CDR1 MGHRA and CDR2 YSYEKL. This CDR3 spans 13 amino acids. In nucleotides, the CDR3 is TGCGCCAGCAGCCAATCGGGAGGGACTGAAGCTTTCTTT. This gives the protein CASSQSGGTEAFF.

This clone has a single count. V usage is TRBV18 and J usage is TRBJ2-3, with D possibly being TRBD1 (5 bases). Germline CDR1 is KGHSH and CDR2 is LQKENI. V was clipped by 4 bases and J by 2 bases, with 13 bases between them. This CDR3 is built from 15 residues. In DNA, the CDR3 is TGTGCCAGCTCACAGGGGCTTGCAAACACAGATACGCAGTATTTT. This encodes CASSQGLANTDTQYF.

This clone occurred a few times. The genes are TRBV6-1 and TRBJ2-2; TRBD2 agrees at 9 bases. CDR3 length equals 16 residues. Germline V gives CDR1 MNHNS, CDR2 SASEGT. Trimming took 2 bases from V and 6 from J; bases not matched to a gene: 7. The DNA of the CDR3 is TGTGCCAGCAGTGAACATCTAGCGGGGAGGGCCGGGGAGCTGTTTTTT. Its protein is CASSEHLAGRAGELFF.

The genes are TRBV10-3 and TRBJ2-7; TRBD2 might be the D (6 bases). Per germline, CDR1 ENHRY and CDR2 SYGVKD. This CDR3 region has 14 residues. Deletions cut 10 bases from V and 0 bases from J, with 16 bases between. The CDR3: CATWDSAISYEQYF. The CDR3 coding sequence is TGTGCCACCTGGGACTCCGCGATCTCCTACGAGCAGTACTTC.

The rearrangement uses TRBV6-1 and TRBJ1-4, with 9 nucleotides matching TRBD1. The CDR3 has 15 residues. Germline values: CDR1 MNHNS, CDR2 SASEGT. The trim removed 7 bases at V and 3 bases at J, leaving 6 bases unmatched. The CDR3 DNA reads as TGTGCCAGCATTGACAGGGGGAGGTCTAATGAAAAACTGTTTTTT. Its protein product is CASIDRGRSNEKLFF.

CDR3 DNA: TGCAGCGTTCTTGGCAGGGTAGGGTACGAGCAGTACTTC. Translating gives CSVLGRVGYEQYF. This rearrangement joins TRBV29-1 to TRBJ2-7, with D perhaps TRBD1 (5 bases). Germline V gene sequence: CDR1 SQVTM, CDR2 ANQGSEA. V lost 5 bases to trimming and J lost 4 bases, with 15 bases between them. The CDR3 extends over 13 amino acids.

This clone is a singleton in its sample. This sequence joins TRBV6-1 and TRBJ2-3; TRBD2 agrees at 7 bases. V lost 1 base and J lost 0; bases outside the gene matches: 7. The germline CDR1 and CDR2 sequences are MNHNS and SASEGT. The CDR3 is made up of 17 amino acids. The CDR3 DNA reads as TGTGCCAGCAGTGAAGTGGTCGGGGGGACTAGCACAGATACGCAGTATTTT. Its protein is CASSEVVGGTSTDTQYF.